The source of this T cell receptor beta chain is a study of T cell repertoires in cytomegalovirus infection. Each CDR3 protein gets one entry after TCRdb re-called the reads with MiXCR. The sample includes fewer than 1,000,000 distinct CDR3 sequences, about a third of them seen just once. Turning to this clonotype: Its antigen is unidentified.

CDR1 is MDHEN and CDR2 is SYDVKM in the germline V gene. The CDR3 loop spans 14 amino acids. The V end was cut by 10 bases, the J end by 7 bases, with 20 bases between. This chain joins TRBV28 and TRBJ1-5; D is possibly TRBD1 (5 bases). This sample comprised cultured CD8+ T cells from PBMCs, obtained from culture after CMV antigen stimulation. The origin of this receptor is a human donor in good health (CMV status not recorded). Some clones in this sample may be carry-over from other donors' samples. The CDR3 sequence is CATLPREVWQPQHF. The CDR3 DNA is TGTGCCACCCTACCCAGGGAAGTGTGGCAGCCCCAGCATTTT.